The 4 T cell receptor beta chains listed next were all sequenced from one sample in a study of tumor-infiltrating lymphocytes in primary liver carcinoma. They got blood RNA out of unsorted whole blood and also pulled out germline DNA. Constant-region priming of around 500 ng total RNA yielded TCR beta cDNA. ARM-PCR was slightly modified, and three nested multiplex PCR rounds with it gave rise to the TCR beta libraries. It was with TRBV1-TRBV30 forward primers and a C-beta reverse primer that the first two PCR rounds were run, at roughly 10 cycles each. MiXCR, applied by TCRdb to the multiplex PCR reads, yields one record per CDR3 protein. The sample lists some 320,000 distinct CDR3 sequences, less than 75% occurring once. Sequences were obtained from peripheral blood. The receptor set was obtained from a middle-aged man with primary liver carcinoma and hepatitis B virus infection.

The chain combines TRBV7-9 with TRBJ2-1, with 8 bases fitting TRBD2. Germline CDR1 SEHNR, CDR2 FQNEAQ (reference sequence). V gave up 5 bases and J gave up 1 base; unmatched junction bases: 10. The CDR3 loop spans 17 amino acids. The CDR3 protein is CASSPRVGTRSYNEQFF. In nucleotides, the CDR3 is TGTGCCAGCAGCCCCCGCGTAGGGACTAGGTCCTACAATGAGCAGTTCTTC.

This clonotype showed up many times. The V gene is TRBV6-2 or TRBV6-3, the J gene TRBJ2-2, with 9 positions matching TRBD2. The CDR3 length is 17 residues. Germline lookup yields CDR1 MNHEY and CDR2 SVGEGT. V lost 5 bases, J lost 5 bases, and 12 bases stayed unmatched. CDR3 sequence (DNA): TGTGCCAGCAGTACAGATATAGCGGGAGAGGAGACCGGGGAGCTGTTTTTT. Protein product: CASSTDIAGEETGELFF.

Comment on this clonotype: A much bigger clone sits one base away, suggesting this may be a read error. The chain recombines TRBV6-2 or TRBV6-3 with TRBJ2-7; the match to TRBD2 covers 10 bases. Germline CDR1 is MNHEY and CDR2 is SVGEGT. Germline trimming cut 0 bases from V and 3 bases from J; bases unmatched to any gene: 8. The CDR3 totals 17 residues. The CDR3 DNA reads as TGTGCCAGCAGTTACTCAGGACTAGCGGCGAACTACTACGAGCAGTACTTC. The encoded protein is CASSYSGLAANYYEQYF.

This clonotype was detected ten times or more. The chain carries TRBV6-5 and TRBJ2-7; TRBD1 matches at 9 bases. The V segment lost 6 bases and the J segment 6 bases; nucleotides outside the gene matches: 9. The CDR3 is made up of 14 amino acids. Germline V CDR1 and CDR2: MNHEY, SVGAGI. The CDR3 nucleotides are TGTGCCAGCAGAAAACCCGGGACAGGGTCCGAGCAGTACTTC. Its translation is CASRKPGTGSEQYF.